Following are 10 T cell receptor beta chains from one sample sequenced in a study of regulatory T cells in long-lasting Graves disease. Time point specified: newly diagnosed GD, antithyroid drugs for less than 3 months. The TCR library was made from RNA that had been extracted from PBMCs in TRIzol. Library construction for TCR beta used iRepertoire HTBI primers and Arm-PCR of CDR3 regions. TCRdb re-derived calls from the multiplex PCR reads in MiXCR, one entry per CDR3 protein. Here the sample spans roughly 610,000 distinct CDR3 sequences, 15% to 20% being singletons. These records were also assigned to another study, of T cells in Graves' hyperthyroidism and ophthalmopathy.

The sequencing used peripheral blood mononuclear cells (PBMCs), collected at new diagnosis, from a patient treated with antithyroid drugs. The receptors were gathered from a woman in her twenties or thirties with Graves disease.

There are a few counts of this clonotype. The chain combines TRBV5-1 with TRBJ2-2, with D perhaps matching TRBD2 (6 bases). CDR1 is SGHRS, CDR2 YFSETQ, per germline. This CDR3 region has 12 residues. The V gene lost 2 bases and the J gene lost 11 bases, with 10 bases spanning the gap. The CDR3 DNA sequence: TGCGCCAGCAGCTTTTCCGGGACTGAGCTGTTTTTT. It specifies CASSFSGTELFF.

This clonotype was counted at least ten times. Germline is not matched at one junction end, which may reflect a read error. The chain carries TRBV7-2 and TRBJ1-5; 9 bases agree with TRBD1. This CDR3 has 14 residues. Germline V gives CDR1 SGHTA, CDR2 FQGNSA. The CDR3 nucleotides are TGTGCCAGCAGCGATACAGGGGGCAACCAGCCCCAGCATTTT. Protein: CASSDTGGNQPQHF.

The V and J genes are TRBV29-1 and TRBJ2-7, with 9 bases lining up with TRBD1. V trimming: 3 bases; J trimming: 2 bases; junction bases outside the gene matches: 5. Germline V CDR1 and CDR2: SQVTM, ANQGSEA. CDR3 length: 14 residues. CDR3 nucleotide sequence: TGCAGCGTTGAGGACGGGACAGGGACCTACGAGCAGTACTTC. Translating it yields CSVEDGTGTYEQYF.

The chain has TRBV29-1 and TRBJ2-7; 7 bases match TRBD1. CDR3 length equals 13 residues. CDR1 is SQVTM, CDR2 ANQGSEA, per germline. V lost 3 bases to trimming and J lost 4 bases; unmatched junction nucleotides: 6. The CDR3 DNA sequence: TGCAGCGTTGAGGGCCCCAGGGGGTACGAGCAGTACTTC. It translates to CSVEGPRGYEQYF.

The CDR3 region is CASSLSANEQFF. DNA of the CDR3: TGTGCCAGCAGTTTAAGTGCCAATGAGCAGTTCTTC. The V and J genes are TRBV12-3 or TRBV12-4 and TRBJ2-1; D gene unclear. Trimming took off 2 bases at V and 6 bases at J, with 5 bases between the two ends. CDR3 length: 12 amino acids.

Comments on this clonotype: This probably arose from a read error, given a far larger clone one base away. J is TRBJ2-7 and V is TRBV12-3 or TRBV12-4; no definite D call. This CDR3 is 11 amino acids long. The CDR3 nucleotides read TGTGTCAGCAGCCGAAACTACGAGCAGTACTTC. Amino acid sequence: CVSSRNYEQYF.

The chain recombines TRBV5-6 with TRBJ2-7; TRBD2 might be the D (6 bases). CDR3 size: 14 residues. Per germline, CDR1 SGHDT and CDR2 YYEEEE. The ends were cut back, 3 bases at V and 1 base at J, with 11 bases in the middle. The CDR3 sequence: CASSSGLPSYEQYF. The CDR3 nucleotides are TGTGCCAGCAGCTCGGGACTTCCATCCTACGAGCAGTACTTC. The full variable domain, with the rest looked up from reference TRBV5-6 and TRBJ2-7, is DAGVTQSPTHLIKTRGQQVTLRCSPKSGHDTVSWYQQALGQGPQFIFQYYEEEERQRGNFPDRFSGHQFPNYSSELNVNALLLGDSALYLCASSSGLPSYEQYFGPGTRLTVT.

There are a few counts of this clonotype. This rearrangement joins TRBV30 to TRBJ2-1; 8 bases agree with TRBD1. The CDR3 is made up of 11 amino acids. The trim removed 7 bases at V and 6 bases at J, leaving 2 bases unmatched. Germline values: CDR1 GTSNPN, CDR2 SVGIG (reference sequence). CDR3 region: CALDRGNEQFF. CDR3 coding DNA: TGTGCCTTAGACAGGGGCAATGAGCAGTTCTTC.

This clonotype was recorded many times. The rearrangement links TRBV27 to TRBJ2-7, with 13 bases aligning to TRBD2. The CDR3 runs to 15 residues. V lost 10 bases to trimming and J lost 4 bases; unmatched junction nucleotides: 10. Germline CDR1 reads MNHEY; CDR2 reads SMNVEV (reference sequence). CDR3 sequence reads: CATRWGLAGTYEQYF. The DNA for the CDR3 is TGTGCCACACGTTGGGGACTAGCGGGAACGTACGAGCAGTACTTC.

This clonotype was seen more than once but under ten times. This chain links TRBV9 with TRBJ2-3; D is ambiguous. The CDR3 runs to 15 residues. Trimming shortened V by 0 bases and J by 1 base, and 9 bases separated the two germline ends. Germline V gene sequence: CDR1 SGDLS, CDR2 YYNGEE. This CDR3 reads CASSVVGVRTDTQYF. The CDR3 DNA is TGTGCCAGCAGCGTAGTGGGCGTCCGCACAGATACGCAGTATTTT.